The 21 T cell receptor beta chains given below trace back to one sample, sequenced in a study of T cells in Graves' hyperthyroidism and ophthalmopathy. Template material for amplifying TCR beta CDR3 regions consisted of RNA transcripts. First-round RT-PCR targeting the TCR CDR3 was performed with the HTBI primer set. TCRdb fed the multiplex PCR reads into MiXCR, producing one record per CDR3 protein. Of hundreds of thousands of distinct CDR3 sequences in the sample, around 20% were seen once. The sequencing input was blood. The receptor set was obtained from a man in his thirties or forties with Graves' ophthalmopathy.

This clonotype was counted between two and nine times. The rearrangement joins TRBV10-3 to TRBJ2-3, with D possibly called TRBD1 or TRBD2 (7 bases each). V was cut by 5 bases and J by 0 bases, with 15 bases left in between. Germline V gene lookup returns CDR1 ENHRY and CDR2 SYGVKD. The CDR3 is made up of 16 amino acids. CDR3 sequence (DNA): TGTGCCATCAGTCCCAGGGGGGGGAAAAGCACAGATACGCAGTATTTT. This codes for CAISPRGGKSTDTQYF.

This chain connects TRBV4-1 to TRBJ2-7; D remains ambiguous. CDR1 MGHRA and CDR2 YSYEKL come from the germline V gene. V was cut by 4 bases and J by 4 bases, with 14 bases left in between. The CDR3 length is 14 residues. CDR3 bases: TGCGCCAGCAGCCTAAGCTTTAGAGGTTACGAGCAGTACTTC. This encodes CASSLSFRGYEQYF.

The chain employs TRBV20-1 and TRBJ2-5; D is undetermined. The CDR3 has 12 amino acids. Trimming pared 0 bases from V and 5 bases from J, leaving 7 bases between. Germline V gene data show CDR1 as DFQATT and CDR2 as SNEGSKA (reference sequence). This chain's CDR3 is CSARDSQETQYF. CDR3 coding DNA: TGCAGTGCTAGAGATAGTCAGGAGACCCAGTACTTC.

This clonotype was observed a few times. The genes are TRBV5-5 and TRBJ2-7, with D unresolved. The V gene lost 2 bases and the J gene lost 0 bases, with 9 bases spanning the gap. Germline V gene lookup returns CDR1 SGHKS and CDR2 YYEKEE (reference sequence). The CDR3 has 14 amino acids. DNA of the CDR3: TGTGCCAGCAGCTTCGAGGCCCACTCCTACGAGCAGTACTTC. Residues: CASSFEAHSYEQYF.

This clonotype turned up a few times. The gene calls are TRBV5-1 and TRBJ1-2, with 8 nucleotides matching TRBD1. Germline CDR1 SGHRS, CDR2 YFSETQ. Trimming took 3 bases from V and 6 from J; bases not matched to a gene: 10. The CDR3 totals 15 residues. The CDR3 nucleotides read TGCGCCAGCAGCTGGGGACAGGTGCGGGAAGATGGCTACACCTTC. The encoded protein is CASSWGQVREDGYTF.

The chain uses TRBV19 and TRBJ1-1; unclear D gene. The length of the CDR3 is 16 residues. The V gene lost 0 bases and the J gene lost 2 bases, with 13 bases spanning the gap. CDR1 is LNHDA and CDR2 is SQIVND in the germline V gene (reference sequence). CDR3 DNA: TGTGCCAGTAGTATAGAGGAGGGCTCCGGAAACACTGAAGCTTTCTTT. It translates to CASSIEEGSGNTEAFF.

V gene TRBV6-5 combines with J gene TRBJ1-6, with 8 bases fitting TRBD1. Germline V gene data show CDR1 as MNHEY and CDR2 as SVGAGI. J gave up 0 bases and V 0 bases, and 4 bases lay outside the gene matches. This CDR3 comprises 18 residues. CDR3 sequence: CASSYSWTGSSYNSPLHF. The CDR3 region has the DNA TGTGCCAGCAGTTACTCCTGGACAGGGAGCTCCTATAATTCACCCCTCCACTTT.

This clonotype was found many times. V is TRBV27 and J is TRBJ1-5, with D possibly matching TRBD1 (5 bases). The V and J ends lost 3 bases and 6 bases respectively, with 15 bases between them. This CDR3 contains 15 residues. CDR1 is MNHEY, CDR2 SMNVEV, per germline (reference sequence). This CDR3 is CASSLQGGSGQPQHF. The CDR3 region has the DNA TGTGCCAGCAGTTTGCAGGGTGGATCGGGTCAGCCCCAGCATTTT.

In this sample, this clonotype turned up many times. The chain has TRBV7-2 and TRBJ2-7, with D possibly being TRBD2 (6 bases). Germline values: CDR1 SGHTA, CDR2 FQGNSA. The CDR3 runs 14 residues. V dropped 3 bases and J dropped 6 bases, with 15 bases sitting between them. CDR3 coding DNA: TGTGCCAGCAGCTTCCGGGAGCAAGGGGTCGAGCAGTACTTC. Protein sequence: CASSFREQGVEQYF.

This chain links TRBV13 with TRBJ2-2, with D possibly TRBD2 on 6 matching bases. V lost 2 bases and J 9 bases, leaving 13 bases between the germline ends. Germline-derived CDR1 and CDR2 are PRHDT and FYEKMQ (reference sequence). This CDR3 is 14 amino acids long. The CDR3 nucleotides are TGTGCCAGCAGCTTATACGGGAGTGGGAGGGAGCTGTTTTTT. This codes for CASSLYGSGRELFF.

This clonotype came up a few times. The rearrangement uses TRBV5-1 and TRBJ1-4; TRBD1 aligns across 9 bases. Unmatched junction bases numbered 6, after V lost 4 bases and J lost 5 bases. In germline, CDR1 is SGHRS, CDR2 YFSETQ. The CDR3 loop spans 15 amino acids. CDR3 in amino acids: CASSLGQGGNEKLFF. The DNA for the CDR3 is TGCGCCAGCAGCCTGGGACAGGGTGGGAATGAAAAACTGTTTTTT.

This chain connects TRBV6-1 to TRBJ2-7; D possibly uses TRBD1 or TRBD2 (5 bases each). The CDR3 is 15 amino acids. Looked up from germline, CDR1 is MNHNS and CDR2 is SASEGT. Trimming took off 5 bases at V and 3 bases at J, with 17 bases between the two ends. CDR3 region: CASSFPGTVDYEQYF. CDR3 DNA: TGTGCCAGCAGTTTTCCCGGGACGGTAGACTACGAGCAGTACTTC.

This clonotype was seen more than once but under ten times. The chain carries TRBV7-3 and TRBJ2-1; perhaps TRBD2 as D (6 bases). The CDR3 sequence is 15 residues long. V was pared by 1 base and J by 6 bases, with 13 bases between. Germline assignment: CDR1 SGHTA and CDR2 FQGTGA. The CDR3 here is CASSLNPPGVNEQFF. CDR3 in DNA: TGTGCCAGCAGCTTAAACCCCCCGGGGGTCAATGAGCAGTTCTTC.

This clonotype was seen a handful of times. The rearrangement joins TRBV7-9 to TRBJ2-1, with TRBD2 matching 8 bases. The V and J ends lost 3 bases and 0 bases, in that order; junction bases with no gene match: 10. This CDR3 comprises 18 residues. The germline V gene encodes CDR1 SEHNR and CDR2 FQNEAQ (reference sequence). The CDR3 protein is CASSFWGLDSSSYNEQFF. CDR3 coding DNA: TGTGCCAGCAGCTTCTGGGGACTAGACTCGAGCTCCTACAATGAGCAGTTCTTC.

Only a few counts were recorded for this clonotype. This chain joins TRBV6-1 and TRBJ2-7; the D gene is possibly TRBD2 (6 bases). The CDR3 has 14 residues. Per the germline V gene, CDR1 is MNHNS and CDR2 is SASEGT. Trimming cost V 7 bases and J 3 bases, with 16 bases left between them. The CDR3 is CASTPGTSLYEQYF. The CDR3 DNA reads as TGTGCCAGCACCCCGGGGACTTCTCTCTACGAGCAGTACTTC.

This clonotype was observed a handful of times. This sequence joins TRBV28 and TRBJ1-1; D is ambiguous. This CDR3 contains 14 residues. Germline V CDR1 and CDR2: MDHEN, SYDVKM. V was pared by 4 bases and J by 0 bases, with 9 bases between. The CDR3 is CASSSPRLNTEAFF. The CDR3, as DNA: TGTGCCAGCAGTTCACCGAGGTTGAACACTGAAGCTTTCTTT. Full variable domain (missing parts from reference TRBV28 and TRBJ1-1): DVKVTQSSRYLVKRTGEKVFLECVQDMDHENMFWYRQDPGLGLRLIYFSYDVKMKEKGDIPEGYSVSREKKERFSLILESASTNQTSMYLCASSSPRLNTEAFFGQGTRLTVV.

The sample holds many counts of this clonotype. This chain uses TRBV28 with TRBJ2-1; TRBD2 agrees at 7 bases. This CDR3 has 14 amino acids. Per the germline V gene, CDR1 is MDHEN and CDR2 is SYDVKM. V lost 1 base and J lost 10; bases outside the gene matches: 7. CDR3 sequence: CASSLSFSGTEQFF. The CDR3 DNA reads TGTGCCAGCAGTTTATCGTTCAGCGGGACGGAGCAGTTCTTC. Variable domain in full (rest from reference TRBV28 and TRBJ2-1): DVKVTQSSRYLVKRTGEKVFLECVQDMDHENMFWYRQDPGLGLRLIYFSYDVKMKEKGDIPEGYSVSREKKERFSLILESASTNQTSMYLCASSLSFSGTEQFFGPGTRLTVL.

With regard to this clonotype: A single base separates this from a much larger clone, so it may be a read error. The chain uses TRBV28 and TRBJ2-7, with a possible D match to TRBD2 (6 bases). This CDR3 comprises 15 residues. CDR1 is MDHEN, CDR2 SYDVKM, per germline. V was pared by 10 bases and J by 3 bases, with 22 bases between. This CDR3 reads CANRITGGTYYEQYF. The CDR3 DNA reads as TGTGCCAACAGGATAACTGGCGGGACCTACTACGAGCAGTACTTC.

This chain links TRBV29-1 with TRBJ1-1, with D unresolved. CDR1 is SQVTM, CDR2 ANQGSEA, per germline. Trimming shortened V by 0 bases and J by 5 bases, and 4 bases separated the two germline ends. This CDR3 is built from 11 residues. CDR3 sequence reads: CSVEDKTEAFF. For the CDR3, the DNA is TGCAGCGTTGAAGATAAGACTGAAGCTTTCTTT.

Here the CDR3 reads CASSYWGLAGEVDEQFF. CDR3 in DNA: TGTGCCAGCAGTTACTGGGGACTAGCGGGAGAAGTGGATGAGCAGTTCTTC. The chain combines TRBV6-2 or TRBV6-3 with TRBJ2-1; 14 bases agree with TRBD2. V was pared by 1 base and J by 8 bases, with 7 bases of the junction left unmatched. The germline gives CDR1 MNHEY, CDR2 SVGEGT. The CDR3 length is 17 residues.

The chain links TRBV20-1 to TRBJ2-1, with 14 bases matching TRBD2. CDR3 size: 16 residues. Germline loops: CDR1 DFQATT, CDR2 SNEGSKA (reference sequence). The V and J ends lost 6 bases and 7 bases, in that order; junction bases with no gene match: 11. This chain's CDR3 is CSATSGTSGRWNEQFF. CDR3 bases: TGCAGTGCAACTTCTGGGACTAGCGGGAGATGGAATGAGCAGTTCTTC.